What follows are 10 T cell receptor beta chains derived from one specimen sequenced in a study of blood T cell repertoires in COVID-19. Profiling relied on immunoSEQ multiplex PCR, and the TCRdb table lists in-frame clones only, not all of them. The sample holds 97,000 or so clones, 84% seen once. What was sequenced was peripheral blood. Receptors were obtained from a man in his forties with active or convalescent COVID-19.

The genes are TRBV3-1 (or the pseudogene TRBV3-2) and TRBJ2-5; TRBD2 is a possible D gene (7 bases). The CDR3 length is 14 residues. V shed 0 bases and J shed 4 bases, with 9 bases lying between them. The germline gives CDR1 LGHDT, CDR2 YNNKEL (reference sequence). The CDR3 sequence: CASSQEGGVETQYF. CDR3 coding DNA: TGTGCCAGCAGCCAAGAAGGGGGGGTAGAGACCCAGTACTTC.

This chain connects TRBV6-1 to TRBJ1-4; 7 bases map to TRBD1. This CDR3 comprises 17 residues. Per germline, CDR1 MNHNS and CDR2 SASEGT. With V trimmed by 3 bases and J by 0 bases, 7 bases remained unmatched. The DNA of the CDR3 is TGTGCCAGCAGTGAGCGACAGGGCTTCGCAACTAATGAAAAACTGTTTTTT. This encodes CASSERQGFATNEKLFF.

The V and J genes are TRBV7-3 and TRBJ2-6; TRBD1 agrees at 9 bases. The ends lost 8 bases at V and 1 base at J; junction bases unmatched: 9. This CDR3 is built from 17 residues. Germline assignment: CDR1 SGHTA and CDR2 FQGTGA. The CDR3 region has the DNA TGTGCCAGCGGAAGGGACAGGGTTCTATCTGGGGCCAACGTCCTGACTTTC. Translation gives CASGRDRVLSGANVLTF.

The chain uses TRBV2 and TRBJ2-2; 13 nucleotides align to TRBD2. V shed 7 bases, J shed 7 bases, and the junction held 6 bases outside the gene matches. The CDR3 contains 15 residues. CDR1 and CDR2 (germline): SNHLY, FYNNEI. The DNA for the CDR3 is TGTGCCAGCACCGGGACTAGCGGGGCCGGCGGGGAGCTGTTTTTT. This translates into CASTGTSGAGGELFF.

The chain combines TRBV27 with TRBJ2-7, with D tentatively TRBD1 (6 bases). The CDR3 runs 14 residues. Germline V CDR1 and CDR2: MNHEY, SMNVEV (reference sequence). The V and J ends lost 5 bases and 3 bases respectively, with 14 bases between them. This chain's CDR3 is CASSTTGTSYEQYF. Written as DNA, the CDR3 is TGTGCCAGCAGTACGACCGGGACAAGCTACGAGCAGTACTTC.

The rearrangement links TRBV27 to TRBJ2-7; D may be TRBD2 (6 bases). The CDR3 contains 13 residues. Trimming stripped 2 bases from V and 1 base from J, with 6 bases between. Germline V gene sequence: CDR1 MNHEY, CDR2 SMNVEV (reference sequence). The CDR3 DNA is TGTGCCAGCAGTTTAGGGGGGTCCTACGAGCAGTACTTC. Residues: CASSLGGSYEQYF.

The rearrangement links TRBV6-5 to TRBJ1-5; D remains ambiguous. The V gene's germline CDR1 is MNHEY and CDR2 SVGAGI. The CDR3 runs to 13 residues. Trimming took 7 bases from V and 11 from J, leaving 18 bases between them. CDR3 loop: CASKGQEELAQHF. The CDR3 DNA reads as TGTGCCAGCAAGGGCCAGGAGGAATTAGCCCAGCATTTT.

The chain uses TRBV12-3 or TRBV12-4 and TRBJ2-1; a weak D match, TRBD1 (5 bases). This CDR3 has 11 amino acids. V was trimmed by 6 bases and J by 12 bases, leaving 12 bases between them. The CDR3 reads CASSSHDRQFF. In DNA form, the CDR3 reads TGTGCCAGCAGCTCACATGACAGGCAGTTCTTC.

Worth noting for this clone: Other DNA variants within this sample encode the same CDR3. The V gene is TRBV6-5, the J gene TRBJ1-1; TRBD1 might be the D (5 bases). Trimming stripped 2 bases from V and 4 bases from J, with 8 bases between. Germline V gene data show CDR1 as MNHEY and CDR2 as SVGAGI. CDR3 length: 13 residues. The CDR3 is CASSYVGGTEAFF. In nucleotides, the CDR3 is TGTGCCAGCAGTTACGTCGGGGGCACTGAAGCTTTCTTT.

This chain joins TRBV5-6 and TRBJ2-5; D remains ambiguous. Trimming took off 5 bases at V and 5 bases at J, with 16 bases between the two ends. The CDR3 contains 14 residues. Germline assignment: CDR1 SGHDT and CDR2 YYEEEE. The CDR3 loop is CASSFTGPPETQYF. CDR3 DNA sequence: TGTGCCAGCAGTTTCACGGGTCCCCCGGAGACCCAGTACTTC.